This record looks at one T cell receptor (beta chain) sequence and its context. Only CD45RO-negative cells positively selected for CCR7 counted as naive CD8 cells, so terminally differentiated effector memory CD45RA+ cells were excluded. The entry originates in a study of shared clonotypes between healthy human individuals. Germline CDR1 is SGHAT and CDR2 is FQNNGV. This CDR3 has 15 amino acids. The junction had 9 bases not matched to a gene; V was cut back by 5 bases and J by 3 bases. Repertoires were generated with immunoSEQ multiplex PCR, while TCRdb's copy carries only in-frame clones and drops some. The sample lists around 1.9 million clones; 90% to 95% were seen once.

Sequenced material: naive CD8+ T cells from PBMCs. V and J are TRBV11-2 and TRBJ2-7; 8 bases match TRBD1. The clonotype originates from a man aged 18 to 29 in good health. Some clones in this sample may be carry-over from other donors' samples. CDR3 region: CASSPGGGGDYEQYF. As DNA, the CDR3 is TGTGCCAGCAGCCCAGGGGGCGGCGGCGACTACGAGCAGTACTTC.